One and the same sample provided the 21 T cell receptor beta chains below, sequenced in a study of shared clonotypes between healthy human individuals (TCRdb year 2020). Library prep was done by the immunoSEQ multiplex PCR assay. TCRdb re-hosts the immuneACCESS table, in-frame sequences only. Its copies lack some clones; in the studies checked, an unresolved V gene accounts for under half of them, and the cause for the rest is not known. The sample table holds around 720,000 clones, of which about 80% were seen once. The ten largest clones capture around 2% of the sample. The sequenced sample consisted of memory CD4+ T cells sorted from blood. The sample's cell subset or site, from its label and the paper: CD45RA-negative fraction. The source of these receptors is a woman aged 25 to 39 in good health.

This rearrangement joins TRBV18 to TRBJ1-1; the D is unclear. V lost 6 bases and J 2 bases, leaving 10 bases between the germline ends. Looked up from germline, CDR1 is KGHSH and CDR2 is LQKENI. This CDR3 has 13 residues. The CDR3 nucleotides are TGTGCCAGCTCCATCTCTGGAAACACTGAAGCTTTCTTT. Its translation is CASSISGNTEAFF. Combining the CDR3 with reference TRBV18 and TRBJ1-1 gives the whole variable domain NAGVMQNPRHLVRRRGQEARLRCSPMKGHSHVYWYRQLPEEGLKFMVYLQKENIIDESGMPKERFSAEFPKEGPSILRIQQVVRGDSAAYFCASSISGNTEAFFGQGTRLTVV.

This clone was seen only a few times. V is TRBV7-9 and J is TRBJ2-7; the match to TRBD2 covers 8 bases. Per germline, CDR1 SEHNR and CDR2 FQNEAQ (reference sequence). The trim removed 1 base at V and 6 bases at J, leaving 5 bases unmatched. The CDR3 covers 14 residues. The CDR3 reads CASSLEAGASEQYF. The CDR3 DNA reads as TGTGCCAGCAGCTTAGAAGCGGGAGCGTCCGAGCAGTACTTC.

This clone was seen a single time. Other DNA sequences in this specimen translate into the identical CDR3. The J gene is TRBJ2-7, the V gene TRBV10-3; 10 bases match TRBD1. With 3 bases clipped from V and 0 bases from J, the junction kept 5 bases outside the gene matches. CDR1 is ENHRY and CDR2 is SYGVKD in the germline V gene. The CDR3 runs to 16 residues. In DNA, the CDR3 is TGTGCCATCAGTGACCCGGGACAGGGGAGCTCCTACGAGCAGTACTTC. This codes for CAISDPGQGSSYEQYF.

V is TRBV29-1 and J is TRBJ2-7; 9 bases are a match to TRBD2. The CDR3 contains 12 residues. J was trimmed by 6 bases and V by 5 bases; bases with no gene match: 5. Germline V gene lookup returns CDR1 SQVTM and CDR2 ANQGSEA. The CDR3 region has the DNA TGCAGCGTTAGGCGGGAGGGTTCCGAGCAGTACTTC. It is translated as CSVRREGSEQYF.

The V call is TRBV25-1, the J call TRBJ1-3; D remains ambiguous. Trimming cost V 7 bases and J 1 base, with 8 bases left between them. The CDR3 has 13 residues. Germline CDR1 is MGHDK and CDR2 is SYGVNS. The CDR3 sequence is CASTAASGNTIYF. The CDR3 DNA reads TGTGCCAGCACTGCGGCATCTGGAAACACCATATATTTT.

This clone was detected ten times or more. This chain joins TRBV6-4 and TRBJ2-2; possible D gene TRBD2, 5 bases. CDR1 is MRHNA, CDR2 SNTAGT, per germline. This CDR3 region has 14 residues. Trimming stripped 8 bases from V and 1 base from J, with 11 bases between. The CDR3 DNA sequence: TGTGCCAGCTCTCGGACTGGGAACACCGGGGAGCTGTTTTTT. It codes for CASSRTGNTGELFF.

CDR3 in DNA: TGTGCCAGCAGTCGACTAGCGGGATCGGATACGCAGTATTTT. It yields the protein CASSRLAGSDTQYF. The rearrangement uses TRBV6-6 and TRBJ2-3, with 11 bases lining up with TRBD2. The CDR3 is made up of 14 amino acids. J was trimmed by 6 bases and V by 5 bases; bases with no gene match: 4. Germline lookup yields CDR1 MNHNY and CDR2 SVGAGI (reference sequence).

Only a few counts were recorded for this clone. The CDR3 DNA reads TGTGCCAGCAGCTCCTTAGGGGGACTAGCGGCCCCGGGAAGGGAGCAGTACTTC. It translates to CASSSLGGLAAPGREQYF. J is TRBJ2-7 and V is TRBV28; 11 bases align to TRBD2. The CDR3 contains 18 residues. Unmatched junction bases numbered 20, after V lost 6 bases and J lost 7 bases. Germline CDR1 reads MDHEN; CDR2 reads SYDVKM. Complete variable domain (other parts from reference TRBV28 and TRBJ2-7): DVKVTQSSRYLVKRTGEKVFLECVQDMDHENMFWYRQDPGLGLRLIYFSYDVKMKEKGDIPEGYSVSREKKERFSLILESASTNQTSMYLCASSSLGGLAAPGREQYFGPGTRLTVT.

This chain connects TRBV6-1 to TRBJ1-1; D is possibly TRBD1 (5 bases). This CDR3 is 13 amino acids long. V was clipped by 10 bases and J by 3 bases, with 15 bases between them. Germline V gene sequence: CDR1 MNHNS, CDR2 SASEGT. CDR3 loop: CATKRGRDTEAFF. The DNA for the CDR3 is TGTGCCACTAAGCGCGGCAGGGACACTGAAGCTTTCTTT.

V gene TRBV2 combines with J gene TRBJ1-1, with 9 bases lining up with TRBD1. The CDR3 runs 19 residues. J gave up 3 bases and V 7 bases, and 21 bases lay outside the gene matches. CDR1 is SNHLY and CDR2 is FYNNEI in the germline V gene. The CDR3, as DNA: TGTGCCAGCAAATCTTTGGTCCGGACAGGGGTTCGGAGGGACACTGAAGCTTTCTTT. Translation gives CASKSLVRTGVRRDTEAFF.

J is TRBJ2-7 and V is TRBV11-2; the match to TRBD1 covers 11 bases. This CDR3 is 17 amino acids long. V lost 0 bases and J lost 9; bases outside the gene matches: 13. Germline V gene data show CDR1 as SGHAT and CDR2 as FQNNGV. Written as DNA, the CDR3 is TGTGCCAGCAGCTTAGATCGATGGGACAGGGGGAAAGTATTGCAGTACTTC. It encodes CASSLDRWDRGKVLQYF. Filled out from reference TRBV11-2 and TRBJ2-7, the complete variable domain reads EAGVAQSPRYKIIEKRQSVAFWCNPISGHATLYWYQQILGQGPKLLIQFQNNGVVDDSQLPKDRFSAERLKGVDSTLKIQPAKLEDSAVYLCASSLDRWDRGKVLQYFGPGTRLTVT.

The rearrangement links TRBV11-1 to TRBJ1-1, with 7 bases that match TRBD1. This CDR3 is 14 amino acids long. The V and J ends lost 5 bases and 5 bases, in that order; junction bases with no gene match: 8. Germline CDR1 and CDR2: SGHAT and FQDESV (reference sequence). CDR3 sequence: CASSPWDRKTEAFF. The CDR3 region has the DNA TGTGCCAGCAGCCCCTGGGACAGAAAAACTGAAGCTTTCTTT.

This clone was counted between two and nine times. This chain uses TRBV7-3 with TRBJ2-2, with 7 bases that match TRBD2. Germline CDR1 reads SGHTA; CDR2 reads FQGTGA. CDR3 length: 14 residues. J was trimmed by 7 bases and V by 2 bases; bases with no gene match: 4. The CDR3 is CASSLGLEIGELFF. In DNA form, the CDR3 reads TGTGCCAGCAGCTTAGGACTAGAAATCGGGGAGCTGTTTTTT.

The chain employs TRBV28 and TRBJ1-5, with D unclear. With 3 bases removed from V and 2 bases from J, the gap between germline ends came to 11 bases. The CDR3 has 15 amino acids. The germline V gene has CDR1 MDHEN and CDR2 SYDVKM. CDR3 residues: CASSFLSGGNQPQHF. In DNA, the CDR3 is TGTGCCAGCAGTTTCCTTAGCGGGGGCAATCAGCCCCAGCATTTT.

This chain uses TRBV14 with TRBJ1-1; D is undetermined. This CDR3 region has 17 residues. Germline assignment: CDR1 SGHDN and CDR2 FVKESK. V was shortened by 2 bases and J by 1 base, with 17 bases between the two germline ends. This CDR3 is CASSQTTFLRGNTEAFF. CDR3 nucleotides: TGTGCCAGCAGCCAAACGACATTCCTTCGGGGGAACACTGAAGCTTTCTTT.

The chain combines TRBV30 with TRBJ1-1; D ambiguous. The germline V gene encodes CDR1 GTSNPN and CDR2 SVGIG (reference sequence). The germline V and J ends were trimmed by 4 bases and 6 bases, with 15 bases remaining between them. The CDR3 sequence is 13 residues long. The CDR3 reads CAWKAKYLPEAFF. DNA of the CDR3: TGTGCCTGGAAAGCAAAATACCTCCCTGAAGCTTTCTTT. The full variable domain, in which reference TRBV30 and TRBJ1-1 provide the parts outside the CDR3, is SQTIHQWPATLVQPVGSPLSLECTVEGTSNPNLYWYRQAAGRGLQLLFYSVGIGQISSEVPQNLSASRPQDRQFILSSKKLLLSDSGFYLCAWKAKYLPEAFFGQGTRLTVV.

V gene TRBV28 combines with J gene TRBJ2-5; D remains unclear. Deletions cut 8 bases from V and 4 bases from J, with 5 bases between. This CDR3 spans 10 amino acids. From germline, CDR1 is MDHEN and CDR2 SYDVKM. DNA for the CDR3: TGTGCCAGCTCTGGAGAGACCCAGTACTTC. Translation gives CASSGETQYF.

The rearrangement links TRBV6-1 to TRBJ1-4; 7 nucleotides align to TRBD1. After removal of 6 bases from V and 1 base from J, the junction contained 2 bases not matched to a gene. CDR1 and CDR2 from the germline V gene are MNHNS and SASEGT. The length of the CDR3 is 14 residues. CDR3 DNA: TGTGCCAGCAGAGGGACAGTAACTAATGAAAAACTGTTTTTT. Protein: CASRGTVTNEKLFF.

The rearrangement joins TRBV29-1 to TRBJ2-2; D is uncertain. V was pared by 7 bases and J by 4 bases, with 13 bases between. Germline loops: CDR1 SQVTM, CDR2 ANQGSEA. The CDR3 consists of 13 residues. Here the CDR3 DNA reads TGCAGCGCAGGCAGGTCTAGCACCGGGGAGCTGTTTTTT. Encoded protein: CSAGRSSTGELFF.

This clone occurred many times. The V call is TRBV6-5, the J call TRBJ2-2; D gene unclear. Germline CDR1 is MNHEY and CDR2 is SVGAGI. Trimming shortened V by 4 bases and J by 1 base, and 7 bases separated the two germline ends. The CDR3 sequence is 14 residues long. This chain's CDR3 is CASSSRWNTGELFF. Here the CDR3 DNA reads TGTGCCAGCAGTTCCCGATGGAACACCGGGGAGCTGTTTTTT.

The V gene is TRBV18, the J gene TRBJ1-4; possibly TRBD1 for D (5 bases). Germline V gives CDR1 KGHSH, CDR2 LQKENI. V lost 0 bases and J lost 6, with 11 bases in between. There are 15 residues in the CDR3. The CDR3 coding sequence is TGTGCCAGCTCACCACCGGAGGGACGTCATGAAAAACTGTTTTTT. This codes for CASSPPEGRHEKLFF.